A single sample is the source of the 24 T cell receptor beta chains below, sequenced in a study of blood T cell repertoires in COVID-19. Assay: immunoSEQ multiplex PCR; the TCRdb copy retains only in-frame clones and omits some. Of about 150,000 clones listed, roughly 80% are singletons. The material sequenced was peripheral blood. The receptors were gathered from a human donor in a cohort sampled during active COVID-19.

The chain recombines TRBV11-2 with TRBJ2-4; D might be TRBD2 (6 bases). CDR1 is SGHAT and CDR2 is FQNNGV in the germline V gene. The CDR3 sequence is 16 residues long. V lost 5 bases to trimming and J lost 3 bases, with 17 bases between them. CDR3 in DNA: TGTGCCAGCAGCCTATCCGAGTCGGGGGTCAAAAACATTCAGTACTTC. This encodes CASSLSESGVKNIQYF. The whole variable domain, remainder taken from reference TRBV11-2 and TRBJ2-4, is EAGVAQSPRYKIIEKRQSVAFWCNPISGHATLYWYQQILGQGPKLLIQFQNNGVVDDSQLPKDRFSAERLKGVDSTLKIQPAKLEDSAVYLCASSLSESGVKNIQYFGAGTRLSVL.

The chain couples TRBV5-6 to TRBJ2-1; TRBD1 matches 12 bases. V trimming: 4 bases; J trimming: 6 bases; junction bases outside the gene matches: 11. From germline, CDR1 is SGHDT and CDR2 YYEEEE. The CDR3 consists of 17 residues. CDR3 amino acids: CASSPPNRDRGLNEQFF. DNA for the CDR3: TGTGCCAGCAGCCCGCCAAATAGGGACAGGGGGCTCAATGAGCAGTTCTTC.

The rearrangement uses TRBV6-1 and TRBJ1-2; D is unclear. The CDR3 loop spans 16 amino acids. The V gene's germline CDR1 is MNHNS and CDR2 SASEGT. V was cut by 2 bases and J by 3 bases, with 16 bases left in between. CDR3 protein: CASSEIGSTRDYGYTF. The DNA of the CDR3 is TGTGCCAGCAGTGAAATCGGGTCCACCCGAGACTATGGCTACACCTTC.

The chain joins TRBV12-5 to TRBJ2-2; tentative D call: TRBD1 (6 bases). The germline V gene encodes CDR1 LGHNT and CDR2 FRNRAP. Trimming shortened V by 0 bases and J by 2 bases, and 10 bases separated the two germline ends. The CDR3 covers 16 residues. The CDR3 protein is CASGLVTGRNTGELFF. The CDR3 DNA follows: TGTGCTAGTGGTTTGGTAACAGGGAGAAACACCGGGGAGCTGTTTTTT. The full variable domain, rest sourced from reference TRBV12-5 and TRBJ2-2, is DARVTQTPRHKVTEMGQEVTMRCQPILGHNTVFWYRQTMMQGLELLAYFRNRAPLDDSGMPKDRFSAEMPDATLATLKIQPSEPRDSAVYFCASGLVTGRNTGELFFGEGSRLTVL.

V gene TRBV4-2 combines with J gene TRBJ2-7; 9 bases agree with TRBD2. Germline CDR1 LGHNA, CDR2 YNFKEQ. The length of the CDR3 is 20 residues. V shed 0 bases and J 0 bases; nucleotides not matched to a gene: 15. The CDR3 protein is CASSQDSGGSGGTLSYEQYF. CDR3 in DNA: TGTGCCAGCAGCCAAGATTCAGGGGGGAGCGGGGGGACACTCTCCTACGAGCAGTACTTC.

The chain carries TRBV11-3 and TRBJ1-2; 11 nucleotides line up with TRBD1. The CDR3 has 16 residues. CDR1 is SGHNT and CDR2 is YENEEA in the germline V gene. The V and J ends lost 2 bases and 2 bases, in that order; junction bases with no gene match: 4. The DNA for the CDR3 is TGTGCCAGCAGCTTAATCGGACAGGGGGCGAACTATGGCTACACCTTC. This translates into CASSLIGQGANYGYTF.

This clone showed up just once. The chain couples TRBV13 to TRBJ2-3; TRBD2 agrees at 8 bases. V lost 1 base and J lost 6; bases outside the gene matches: 6. The CDR3 loop spans 15 amino acids. Germline assignment: CDR1 PRHDT and CDR2 FYEKMQ (reference sequence). The CDR3 reads CASSLESAGGDTQYF. The CDR3 DNA reads as TGTGCCAGCAGCTTAGAAAGTGCGGGGGGCGATACGCAGTATTTT.

The chain links TRBV29-1 to TRBJ1-2; 10 bases line up with TRBD1. V lost 4 bases and J lost 1; bases outside the gene matches: 0. The CDR3 is 13 residues long. Germline V gene data show CDR1 as SQVTM and CDR2 as ANQGSEA. The chain's CDR3 is CSVGTGGNYGYTF. For the CDR3, the DNA is TGCAGCGTTGGGACAGGGGGTAACTATGGCTACACCTTC.

CDR3: CASSAEWGYTF. In DNA form, the CDR3 reads TGTGCCAGCAGCGCCGAGTGGGGCTACACCTTC. This rearrangement joins TRBV9 to TRBJ1-2; D remains ambiguous. V was clipped by 3 bases and J by 8 bases, with 8 bases between them. In germline, CDR1 is SGDLS, CDR2 YYNGEE. The CDR3 sequence is 11 residues long.

This clone occurred a few times. V usage is TRBV7-9 and J usage is TRBJ1-5; 8 nucleotides agree with TRBD1. Germline assignment: CDR1 SEHNR and CDR2 FQNEAQ (reference sequence). V shed 3 bases and J 5 bases; nucleotides not matched to a gene: 9. This CDR3 spans 16 amino acids. The CDR3 sequence: CASSFADRGVDQPQHF. CDR3 coding DNA: TGTGCCAGCAGCTTTGCAGACAGGGGAGTAGATCAGCCCCAGCATTTT. Together with reference TRBV7-9 and TRBJ1-5, the CDR3 gives the full variable domain: DTGVSQNPRHKITKRGQNVTFRCDPISEHNRLYWYRQTLGQGPEFLTYFQNEAQLEKSRLLSDRFSAERPKGSFSTLEIQRTEQGDSAMYLCASSFADRGVDQPQHFGDGTRLSIL.

The V call is TRBV6-5, the J call TRBJ1-2; no clear D gene. Germline V gene data show CDR1 as MNHEY and CDR2 as SVGAGI. V was trimmed by 10 bases and J by 4 bases, leaving 22 bases between them. CDR3 length equals 15 residues. The CDR3 nucleotides are TGTGCCACCCAGGAGGACGTCTTCGGCGGCTATGGCTACACCTTC. It translates to CATQEDVFGGYGYTF.

The V gene is TRBV11-2, the J gene TRBJ2-3; unclear D gene. The CDR3 totals 13 residues. Germline V gene lookup returns CDR1 SGHAT and CDR2 FQNNGV. V shed 5 bases and J shed 6 bases, with 12 bases lying between them. CDR3 nucleotides: TGTGCCAGCAGCCCGCAGATCGCCGATACGCAGTATTTT. This translates into CASSPQIADTQYF. Complete variable domain (other parts from reference TRBV11-2 and TRBJ2-3): EAGVAQSPRYKIIEKRQSVAFWCNPISGHATLYWYQQILGQGPKLLIQFQNNGVVDDSQLPKDRFSAERLKGVDSTLKIQPAKLEDSAVYLCASSPQIADTQYFGPGTRLTVL.

This sequence joins TRBV2 and TRBJ2-5, with D possibly being TRBD2 (5 bases). This CDR3 has 13 residues. V shed 4 bases and J shed 3 bases, with 9 bases lying between them. CDR1 SNHLY and CDR2 FYNNEI come from the germline V gene. For the CDR3, the DNA is TGTGCCAGCAGTGGGAGGTCAGAAGAGACCCAGTACTTC. It yields the protein CASSGRSEETQYF.

V usage is TRBV4-1 and J usage is TRBJ1-4; maybe TRBD1 (5 bases). The V and J ends lost 0 bases and 7 bases respectively, with 15 bases between them. Per the germline V gene, CDR1 is MGHRA and CDR2 is YSYEKL. CDR3 length equals 16 residues. The CDR3 sequence: CASSQDRRARSEKLFF. CDR3 DNA sequence: TGCGCCAGCAGCCAAGATCGCAGGGCCCGAAGTGAAAAACTGTTTTTT.

CDR3 sequence: CASSQYRRTSGGQETQYF. For the CDR3, the DNA is TGTGCCAGCAGCCAATACCGTCGCACTAGCGGGGGCCAAGAGACCCAGTACTTC. This chain joins TRBV3-1 (or the pseudogene TRBV3-2) and TRBJ2-5, with TRBD2 identical over 11 bases. V shed 2 bases and J 1 base; nucleotides not matched to a gene: 9. The CDR3 has 18 amino acids. Germline CDR1 reads LGHDT; CDR2 reads YNNKEL (reference sequence).

The chain joins TRBV6-5 to TRBJ1-5, with a possible D match to TRBD1 (5 bases). V was shortened by 6 bases and J by 7 bases, with 13 bases between the two germline ends. Germline loops: CDR1 MNHEY, CDR2 SVGAGI. The CDR3 length is 13 residues. DNA of the CDR3: TGTGCCAGCAGACTACAGGTCAGACAGCCCCAGCATTTT. Encoded protein: CASRLQVRQPQHF.

This chain connects TRBV6-4 to TRBJ1-2; 9 positions match TRBD1. The CDR3 spans 12 residues. Trimming at V came to 8 bases and at J to 6 bases, leaving 4 bases not matched to a gene. Per germline, CDR1 MRHNA and CDR2 SNTAGT. CDR3 coding DNA: TGTGCCAGCCGCGGGACAGGGCATGGCTACACCTTC. This sequence encodes CASRGTGHGYTF.

The rearrangement uses TRBV29-1 and TRBJ2-7; 8 nucleotides align to TRBD1. After removal of 4 bases from V and 2 bases from J, the junction contained 7 bases not matched to a gene. Germline V CDR1 and CDR2: SQVTM, ANQGSEA. This CDR3 has 14 amino acids. CDR3 sequence (DNA): TGCAGCGTTGGCCGCCGACAGGGGCCCTACGAGCAGTACTTC. This sequence encodes CSVGRRQGPYEQYF.

The gene calls are TRBV5-8 and TRBJ2-4; a possible D gene is TRBD1 (6 bases). The germline V gene has CDR1 SGHTS and CDR2 YDEGEE. Between the trimmed V and J ends, which lost 0 bases and 4 bases, there was a span of 8 bases. The CDR3 totals 14 residues. As DNA, the CDR3 is TGTGCCAGCAGCTTGGGGACAGATAAAAACATTCAGTACTTC. Protein product: CASSLGTDKNIQYF.

This chain connects TRBV27 to TRBJ1-3; 7 bases are a match to TRBD1. Germline CDR1 reads MNHEY; CDR2 reads SMNVEV (reference sequence). After removal of 6 bases from V and 0 bases from J, the junction contained 8 bases not matched to a gene. The CDR3 has 16 amino acids. CDR3 in DNA: TGTGCCAGCAGGTCATTGGGGACAGCCTCTGGAAACACCATATATTTT. Residues: CASRSLGTASGNTIYF.

The J gene is TRBJ2-1, the V gene TRBV18, with 8 nucleotides matching TRBD2. The CDR3 sequence is 15 residues long. V lost 2 bases to trimming and J lost 7 bases; unmatched junction nucleotides: 7. Germline V gives CDR1 KGHSH, CDR2 LQKENI. This CDR3 reads CASSPGGGRVNEQFF. The CDR3 region has the DNA TGTGCCAGCTCACCAGGCGGGGGGCGCGTGAATGAGCAGTTCTTC.

The gene calls are TRBV11-2 and TRBJ2-1; 10 nucleotides match TRBD2. Germline CDR1 SGHAT, CDR2 FQNNGV. There are 19 residues in the CDR3. J was trimmed by 0 bases and V by 0 bases; bases with no gene match: 8. The chain's CDR3 is CASSLDVAGGLFSYNEQFF. The CDR3 DNA reads TGTGCCAGCAGCTTAGATGTAGCGGGGGGCCTCTTCTCCTACAATGAGCAGTTCTTC.

This chain connects TRBV4-2 to TRBJ1-6, with D tentatively TRBD1 (6 bases). Trimming took 1 base from V and 17 from J, leaving 15 bases between them. Germline CDR1 reads LGHNA; CDR2 reads YNFKEQ. The CDR3 runs to 13 residues. The CDR3 DNA follows: TGTGCCAGCAGCCAAGCCCAGGGGCCACCTGTCCACTTT. It encodes CASSQAQGPPVHF.

V and J are TRBV24-1 and TRBJ1-1; D is unclear. Germline assignment: CDR1 KGHDR and CDR2 SFDVKD. The V and J ends lost 8 bases and 1 base respectively, with 10 bases between them. CDR3 length: 13 amino acids. The CDR3 DNA follows: TGTGCCACCATGTTGGCCGCGAACACTGAAGCTTTCTTT. Its translation: CATMLAANTEAFF.